This T cell receptor beta chain is drawn from a study of blood T cell repertoires in COVID-19. Study at large: Samples representing acute and convalescent COVID-19 were sourced from the United States, Italy and Spain.

Here immunoSEQ multiplex PCR was the method, and the copy in TCRdb shows in-frame clones only, minus some. The table has under 350,000 clones, 85% seen once. The CDR3 extends over 14 amino acids. The receptor comes from a human donor in a cohort sampled during active COVID-19. The chain combines TRBV21-1 with TRBJ2-7; TRBD2, the D gene given by the table, was not confirmed from the DNA. TRBV21-1 is annotated as a pseudogene. The sequencing input was peripheral blood. DNA for the CDR3: TGTGCCAGCAGCAAAGTCCGAACTTTATCGGAGCAGTACTTC. It translates to CASSKVRTLSEQYF.